Listed below are T cell receptor beta chains from one sample, sequenced in a study of T cell repertoires in ileal Crohn's disease. Here immunoSEQ multiplex PCR was the method, and the copy in TCRdb shows in-frame clones only, minus some. This sample carries around 15,000 clones, 70% to 90% of them seen once, and the ten largest clones take 3.7%. Specimen: ileal tissue. The receptors come from an adult with Crohn's disease. The CDR3 runs from the conserved cysteine through the conserved F or W. The D gene is left open where the match is weak. Only some rows state a clone size, as once, few, many or a class for expanded clones.

v_gene	j_gene	abundance	d_gene	CDR3aa	CDR3nt
TRBV19	TRBJ2-7	few	.	CASSGLAPDEQYF	TGTGCCAGTAGTGGCCTTGCCCCCGACGAGCAGTACTTC
TRBV18	TRBJ2-2	.	.	CASSPQQNTGELFF	TGTGCCAGCTCACCACAGCAGAACACCGGGGAGCTGTTTTTT
TRBV19	TRBJ1-1	.	TRBD1	CASSSGQGELNTEAFF	TGTGCCAGTAGTTCAGGGCAGGGGGAGCTGAACACTGAAGCTTTCTTT
TRBV30	TRBJ2-7	.	TRBD1	CAWSRDSSYEQYF	TGTGCCTGGAGTCGGGACAGCTCCTACGAGCAGTACTTC
TRBV11-1	TRBJ2-2	.	.	CASSLGAGELFF	TGTGCCAGCAGCTTAGGCGCCGGGGAGCTGTTTTTT
TRBV9	TRBJ1-2	.	.	CASSVGGVYGYTF	TGTGCCAGCAGCGTAGGAGGAGTCTATGGCTACACCTTC
TRBV30	TRBJ1-2	.	TRBD1	CAWTLQGAQGYGYTF	TGTGCCTGGACCTTACAGGGGGCGCAAGGCTATGGCTACACCTTC
TRBV5-6	TRBJ2-5	.	TRBD2	CASSGGDLNPTQETQYF	TGTGCCAGCAGCGGGGGGGACCTAAACCCCACCCAAGAGACCCAGTACTTC
TRBV5-1	TRBJ2-1	once	TRBD2	CASSLVGGASNEQFF	TGCGCCAGCAGCTTGGTCGGGGGGGCTTCCAATGAGCAGTTCTTC
TRBV5-1	TRBJ1-5	.	TRBD1	CASSFTGGNQPQHF	TGCGCCAGCAGCTTTACAGGGGGCAATCAGCCCCAGCATTTT
TRBV19	TRBJ2-7	.	TRBD2	CASSSTGGRNEQYF	TGTGCCAGTTCCTCTACTGGCGGGAGGAACGAGCAGTACTTC
TRBV4-3	TRBJ1-5	.	TRBD1	CASSLGTDNLPQHF	TGCGCCAGCAGCCTTGGGACAGACAATCTGCCCCAGCATTTT
TRBV10-3	TRBJ2-3	.	TRBD2	CAISSSGGPDTQYF	TGTGCCATCAGCTCTAGCGGGGGGCCAGATACGCAGTATTTT
TRBV19	TRBJ2-1	few	TRBD2	CASSPTGLADTYNEQFF	TGTGCCAGTAGTCCGACCGGACTAGCGGATACCTACAATGAGCAGTTCTTC
TRBV30	TRBJ1-5	.	.	CAWGRAGGGGNQPQHF	TGTGCCTGGGGGCGAGCGGGGGGCGGAGGCAATCAGCCCCAGCATTTT
TRBV27	TRBJ2-7	.	TRBD2	CASSYNSGFPYEQYF	TGTGCCAGCAGCTACAATAGCGGGTTCCCCTACGAGCAGTACTTC
TRBV9	TRBJ1-6	.	TRBD1	CASSDPQGDPGVSLYSPLHF	TGTGCCAGCAGTGACCCCCAGGGGGATCCGGGGGTTAGTTTGTATTCACCCCTCCACTTT
TRBV19	TRBJ2-1	.	TRBD1	CASSIQDRGDNEQFF	TGTGCCAGTAGCATCCAGGACAGGGGTGACAATGAGCAGTTCTTC
TRBV2	TRBJ2-1	once	TRBD2	CASNAGGKYNEQFF	TGTGCCAGCAACGCGGGAGGGAAGTACAATGAGCAGTTCTTC
TRBV28	TRBJ1-5	.	.	CASTVTEYSNQPQHF	TGTGCCAGCACCGTGACAGAGTATAGCAATCAGCCCCAGCATTTT
TRBV29-1	TRBJ2-3	.	.	CSVLAEWDTQYF	TGCAGCGTCTTAGCGGAATGGGATACGCAGTATTTT
TRBV18	TRBJ1-1	.	.	CASSFGQNTEAFF	TGTGCCAGCTCATTTGGACAGAACACTGAAGCTTTCTTT
TRBV5-1	TRBJ2-3	.	TRBD2	CASSLGLAGDTQYF	TGCGCCAGCAGCTTGGGACTAGCGGGGGATACGCAGTATTTT
TRBV9	TRBJ1-2	.	TRBD1	CASSPTRDSYGYTF	TGTGCCAGCAGCCCTACCCGGGACAGCTATGGCTACACCTTC
TRBV6-4	TRBJ2-3	.	.	CASSDSEGGTDTQYF	TGTGCCAGCAGTGACTCCGAGGGCGGCACAGATACGCAGTATTTT